These 2 T cell receptor beta chains came from one sample sequenced in a study of human T cells and chemical hapten exposure. MiXCR, run by TCRdb on the RACE reads, gives a single entry per CDR3 protein. The table shows 85,000 to 90,000 distinct CDR3 sequences, with nearly 10% occurring only once. The sample's time point: pre-sensitization, week 0. The treatment denotes: therapeutic diphenylcyclopropenone sensitization with weekly scalp DPC. The sample here was whole blood, taken in connection with sensitization to the hapten diphenylcyclopropenone (DPC). These receptors were taken from a woman aged 40 to 49 with alopecia areata. Some clones in this sample may be carry-over from other donors' samples.

This chain uses TRBV2 with TRBJ1-4, with D possibly being TRBD1 (5 bases). In germline, CDR1 is SNHLY, CDR2 FYNNEI. The CDR3 extends over 14 amino acids. Trimming took off 1 base at V and 8 bases at J, with 11 bases between the two ends. The CDR3 loop reads CASSEGGLREKLFF. The CDR3 DNA reads as TGTGCCAGCAGTGAAGGGGGGTTAAGGGAAAAACTGTTTTTT.

This clonotype was detected a few times. An end of the junction differs from the germline gene, which may be a read error. The genes are TRBV11-3 and TRBJ2-2; D gene uncertain. CDR3 length: 14 residues. The germline gives CDR1 SGHNT, CDR2 YENEEA. The CDR3 reads CASRVMTGTGELFF. In nucleotides, the CDR3 is TGTGCCAGCAGAGTTATGACTGGCACCGGTGAGCTGTTTTTT.